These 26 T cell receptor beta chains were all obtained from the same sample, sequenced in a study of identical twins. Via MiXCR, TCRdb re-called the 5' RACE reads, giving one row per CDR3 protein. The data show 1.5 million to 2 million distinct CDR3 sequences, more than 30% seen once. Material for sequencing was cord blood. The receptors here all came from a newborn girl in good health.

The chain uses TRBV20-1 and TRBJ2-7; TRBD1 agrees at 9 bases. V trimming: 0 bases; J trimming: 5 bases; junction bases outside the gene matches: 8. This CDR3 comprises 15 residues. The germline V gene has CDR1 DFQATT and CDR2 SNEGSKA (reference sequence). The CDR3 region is CSARDGDRVENEQYF. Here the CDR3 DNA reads TGCAGTGCTAGAGACGGGGACAGGGTTGAAAACGAGCAGTACTTC.

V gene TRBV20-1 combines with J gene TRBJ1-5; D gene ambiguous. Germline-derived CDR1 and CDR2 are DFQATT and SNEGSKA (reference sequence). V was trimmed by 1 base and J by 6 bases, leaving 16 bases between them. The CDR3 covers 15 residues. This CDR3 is CSARGGEKPSQPQHF. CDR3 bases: TGCAGTGCTAGAGGGGGAGAAAAACCTAGTCAGCCCCAGCATTTT.

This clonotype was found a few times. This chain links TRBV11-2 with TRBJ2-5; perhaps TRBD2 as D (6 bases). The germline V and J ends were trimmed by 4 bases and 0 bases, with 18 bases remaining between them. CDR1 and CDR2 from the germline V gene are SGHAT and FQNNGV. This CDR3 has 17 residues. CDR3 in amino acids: CASSSTTRDSNQETQYF. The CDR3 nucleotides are TGTGCCAGCAGCTCTACGACCCGGGACTCTAACCAAGAGACCCAGTACTTC.

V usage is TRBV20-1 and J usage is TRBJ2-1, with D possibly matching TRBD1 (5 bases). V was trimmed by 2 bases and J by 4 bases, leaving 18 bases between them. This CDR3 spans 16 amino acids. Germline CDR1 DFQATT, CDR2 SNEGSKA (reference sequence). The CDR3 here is CSARPLGLGQYNEQFF. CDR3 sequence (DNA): TGCAGTGCTAGACCCCTTGGTTTAGGACAATACAATGAGCAGTTCTTC.

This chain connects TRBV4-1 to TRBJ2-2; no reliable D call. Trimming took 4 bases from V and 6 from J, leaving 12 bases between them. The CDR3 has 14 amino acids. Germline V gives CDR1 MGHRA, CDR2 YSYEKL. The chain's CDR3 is CASSPHVPPGELFF. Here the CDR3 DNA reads TGCGCCAGCAGCCCCCACGTACCACCCGGGGAGCTGTTTTTT.

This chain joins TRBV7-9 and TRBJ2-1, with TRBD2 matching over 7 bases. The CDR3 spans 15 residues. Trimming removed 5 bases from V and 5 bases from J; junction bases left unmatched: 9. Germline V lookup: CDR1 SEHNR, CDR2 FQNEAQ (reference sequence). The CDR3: CASSPGTTTDNEQFF. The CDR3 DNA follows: TGTGCCAGCAGCCCCGGGACTACAACCGACAATGAGCAGTTCTTC.

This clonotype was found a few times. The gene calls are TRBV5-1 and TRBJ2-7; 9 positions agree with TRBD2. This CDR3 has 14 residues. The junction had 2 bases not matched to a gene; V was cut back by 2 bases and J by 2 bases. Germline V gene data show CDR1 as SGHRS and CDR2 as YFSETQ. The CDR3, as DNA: TGCGCCAGCAGCTTTAGCGGGAGTGCCTACGAGCAGTACTTC. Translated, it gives CASSFSGSAYEQYF.

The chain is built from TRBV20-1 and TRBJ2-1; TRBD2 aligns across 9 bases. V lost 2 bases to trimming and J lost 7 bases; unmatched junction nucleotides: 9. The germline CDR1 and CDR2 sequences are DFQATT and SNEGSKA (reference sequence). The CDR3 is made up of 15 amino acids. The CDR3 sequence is CSARTLAGDSNEQFF. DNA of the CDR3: TGCAGTGCTAGAACATTAGCGGGGGATTCGAATGAGCAGTTCTTC.

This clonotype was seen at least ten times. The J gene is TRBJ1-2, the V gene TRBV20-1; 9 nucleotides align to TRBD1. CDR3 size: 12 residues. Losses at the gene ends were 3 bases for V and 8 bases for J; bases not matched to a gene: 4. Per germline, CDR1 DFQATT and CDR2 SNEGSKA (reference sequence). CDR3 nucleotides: TGCAGTGCTAGGGGACAGGGCGAGGGCTACACCTTC. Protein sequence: CSARGQGEGYTF.

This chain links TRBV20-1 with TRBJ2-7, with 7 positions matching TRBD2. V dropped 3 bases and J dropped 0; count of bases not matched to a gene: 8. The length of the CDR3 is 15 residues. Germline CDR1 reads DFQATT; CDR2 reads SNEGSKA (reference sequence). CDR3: CSASPTSANSYEQYF. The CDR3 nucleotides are TGCAGTGCTAGCCCCACTAGCGCCAACTCCTACGAGCAGTACTTC.

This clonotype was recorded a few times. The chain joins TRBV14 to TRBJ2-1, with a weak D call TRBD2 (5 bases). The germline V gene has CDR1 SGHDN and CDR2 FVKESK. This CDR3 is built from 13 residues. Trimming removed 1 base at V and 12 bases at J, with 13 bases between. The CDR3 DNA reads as TGTGCCAGCAGCCAAGTGTCCGGGATTCGGCAGTTCTTC. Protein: CASSQVSGIRQFF.

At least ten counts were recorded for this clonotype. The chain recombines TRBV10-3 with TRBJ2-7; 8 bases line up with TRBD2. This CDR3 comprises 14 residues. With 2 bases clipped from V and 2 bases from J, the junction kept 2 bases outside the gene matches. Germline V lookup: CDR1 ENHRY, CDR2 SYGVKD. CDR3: CAISEGSGTYEQYF. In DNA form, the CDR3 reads TGTGCCATCAGTGAGGGTAGCGGGACCTACGAGCAGTACTTC.

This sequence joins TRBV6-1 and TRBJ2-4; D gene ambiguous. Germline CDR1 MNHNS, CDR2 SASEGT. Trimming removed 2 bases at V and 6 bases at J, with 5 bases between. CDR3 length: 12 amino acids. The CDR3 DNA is TGTGCCAGCAGTGAACGACTAAACATTCAGTACTTC. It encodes CASSERLNIQYF.

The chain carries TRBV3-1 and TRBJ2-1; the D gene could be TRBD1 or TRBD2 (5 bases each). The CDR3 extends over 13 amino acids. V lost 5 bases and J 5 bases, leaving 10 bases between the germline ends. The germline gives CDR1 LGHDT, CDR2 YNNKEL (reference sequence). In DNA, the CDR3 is TGTGCCAGCAGCGTGGGACCTAACAATGAGCAGTTCTTC. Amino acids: CASSVGPNNEQFF.

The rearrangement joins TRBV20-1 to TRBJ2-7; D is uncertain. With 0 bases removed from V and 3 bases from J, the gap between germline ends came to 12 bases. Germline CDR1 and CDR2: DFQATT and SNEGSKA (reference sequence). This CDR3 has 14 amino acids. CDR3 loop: CSARDYPNHYEQYF. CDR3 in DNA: TGCAGTGCTAGAGATTACCCGAACCACTACGAGCAGTACTTC.

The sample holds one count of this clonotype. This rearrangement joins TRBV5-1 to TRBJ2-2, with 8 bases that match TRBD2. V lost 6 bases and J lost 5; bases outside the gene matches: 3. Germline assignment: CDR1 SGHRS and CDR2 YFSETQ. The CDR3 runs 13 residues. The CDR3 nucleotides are TGCGCCAGCACGGAGCGGGAGACCGGGGAGCTGTTTTTT. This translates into CASTERETGELFF. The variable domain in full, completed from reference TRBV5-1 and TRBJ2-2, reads KAGVTQTPRYLIKTRGQQVTLSCSPISGHRSVSWYQQTPGQGLQFLFEYFSETQRNKGNFPGRFSGRQFSNSRSEMNVSTLELGDSALYLCASTERETGELFFGEGSRLTVL.

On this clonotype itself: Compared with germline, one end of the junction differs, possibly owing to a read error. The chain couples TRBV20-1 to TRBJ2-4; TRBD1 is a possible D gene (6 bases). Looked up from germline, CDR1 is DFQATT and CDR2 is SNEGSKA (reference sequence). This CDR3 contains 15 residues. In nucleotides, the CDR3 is TGCAGTGCCCGTGGGCAGGGGATAGCCAGAAACATTCAGTACTTC. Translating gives CSARGQGIARNIQYF.

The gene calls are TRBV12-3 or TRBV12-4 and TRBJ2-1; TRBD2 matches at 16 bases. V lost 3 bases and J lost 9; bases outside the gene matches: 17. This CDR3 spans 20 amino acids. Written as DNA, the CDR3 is TGTGCCAGCAGTTTTTCGGGACGATTGGGACTAGCGGGAGGGCAAGGTGAGCAGTTCTTC. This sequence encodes CASSFSGRLGLAGGQGEQFF.

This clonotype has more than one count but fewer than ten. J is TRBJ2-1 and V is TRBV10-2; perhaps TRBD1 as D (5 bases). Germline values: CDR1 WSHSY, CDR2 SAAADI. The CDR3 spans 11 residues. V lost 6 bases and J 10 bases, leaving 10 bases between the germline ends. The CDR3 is CASRDRLEQFF. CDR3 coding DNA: TGCGCCAGCAGAGACAGACTGGAGCAGTTCTTC.

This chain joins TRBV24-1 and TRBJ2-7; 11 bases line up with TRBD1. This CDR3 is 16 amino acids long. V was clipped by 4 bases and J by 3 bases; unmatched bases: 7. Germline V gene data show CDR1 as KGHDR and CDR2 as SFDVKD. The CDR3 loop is CATSDRPGTGGYEQYF. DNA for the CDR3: TGTGCCACCAGTGACCGCCCCGGGACAGGGGGCTACGAGCAGTACTTC.

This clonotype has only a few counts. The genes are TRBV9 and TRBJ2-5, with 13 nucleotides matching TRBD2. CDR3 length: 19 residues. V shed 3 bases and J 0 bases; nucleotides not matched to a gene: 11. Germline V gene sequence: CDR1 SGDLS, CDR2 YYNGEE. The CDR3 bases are TGTGCCAGCAGCGAAAGGGGACTAGCGGGACCGAAATACCAAGAGACCCAGTACTTC. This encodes CASSERGLAGPKYQETQYF.

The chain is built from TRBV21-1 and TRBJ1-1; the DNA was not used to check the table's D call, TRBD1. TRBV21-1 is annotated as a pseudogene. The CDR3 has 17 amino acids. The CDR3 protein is CASSKGLEGAPNTEAFF. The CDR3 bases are TGTGCCAGCAGCAAAGGGTTGGAGGGGGCCCCGAACACTGAAGCTTTCTTT.

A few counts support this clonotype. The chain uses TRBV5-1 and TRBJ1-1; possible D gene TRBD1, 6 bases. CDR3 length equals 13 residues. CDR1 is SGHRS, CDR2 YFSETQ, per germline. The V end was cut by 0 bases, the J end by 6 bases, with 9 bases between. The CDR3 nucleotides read TGCGCCAGCAGCTTGGAGGGGGGCCCTGAAGCTTTCTTT. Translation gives CASSLEGGPEAFF.

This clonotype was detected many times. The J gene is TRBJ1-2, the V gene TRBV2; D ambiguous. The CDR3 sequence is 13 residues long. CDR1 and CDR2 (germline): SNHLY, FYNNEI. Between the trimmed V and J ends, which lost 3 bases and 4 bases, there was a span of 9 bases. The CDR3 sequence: CASSDGGSYGYTF. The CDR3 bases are TGTGCCAGCAGTGATGGCGGGAGCTATGGCTACACCTTC.

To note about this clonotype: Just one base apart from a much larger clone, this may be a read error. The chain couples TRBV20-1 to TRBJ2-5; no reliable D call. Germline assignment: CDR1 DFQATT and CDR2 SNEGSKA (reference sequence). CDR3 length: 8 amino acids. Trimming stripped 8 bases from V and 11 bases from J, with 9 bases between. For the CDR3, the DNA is TGCAGTCTAGGTCAGCAGTACTTC. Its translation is CSLGQQYF.

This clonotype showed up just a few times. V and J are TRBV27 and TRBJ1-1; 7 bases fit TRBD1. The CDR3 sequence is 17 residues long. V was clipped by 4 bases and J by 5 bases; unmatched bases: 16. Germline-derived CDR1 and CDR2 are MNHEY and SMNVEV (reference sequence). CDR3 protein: CASSSRGGPMRGTEAFF. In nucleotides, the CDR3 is TGTGCCAGCAGTTCCCGAGGGGGCCCTATGCGGGGTACTGAAGCTTTCTTT.